This TCR beta chain was obtained from a study of T cell responses to AZD1222 COVID-19 vaccine. Findings and caveats of the study: Donors, mostly white British, included more females; clonal diversity was possibly underestimated. Sampling captured repertoires only after the peak T cell response. With two AZD1222 doses given, Spike-specific TCR breadth and depth both rose.

With 3 bases removed from V and 6 bases from J, the gap between germline ends came to 6 bases. In germline, CDR1 is SGHNT, CDR2 YYREEE (reference sequence). The CDR3 extends over 12 amino acids. TCRdb's copy holds only in-frame clones and misses some; the assay was immunoSEQ multiplex PCR. Seen here are 95,000 to 150,000 clones, around 90% observed once, and the top ten hold roughly 1.1%. Remarks on this clone: The antigen is not known.

This sequence joins TRBV5-4 and TRBJ2-2; D gene unclear. The origin of this receptor is an adult in good health. This material consisted of peripheral blood, taken on day 0 of AZD1222 vaccination. The CDR3 loop reads CASSSKAGELFF. CDR3 DNA: TGTGCCAGCAGCTCAAAGGCCGGGGAGCTGTTTTTT. The entire variable domain, with the rest obtained from reference TRBV5-4 and TRBJ2-2, is as follows: ETGVTQSPTHLIKTRGQQVTLRCSSQSGHNTVSWYQQALGQGPQFIFQYYREEENGRGNFPPRFSGLQFPNYSSELNVNALELDDSALYLCASSSKAGELFFGEGSRLTVL.